This paragraph reports one T cell receptor beta chain. Its antigen is still unknown. Base qualities are not provided; no much larger clone lies one nucleotide away. This sample is part of a study of blood T cell repertoires in COVID-19 (dated by TCRdb to the early 2020s). About the investigation overall: Collaborator samples came from the United States, Italy and Spain and covered acute and convalescent phases of COVID-19. The prospective study material was composed of cDNA or gDNA derived from T cells, B-cell-depleted T cells, or PBMCs. The dataset comprised deeply sampled blood TCRbeta repertoires from subjects exposed to, actively infected with, or recovered from COVID-19. The repertoires were released in a freely available public database intended as a resource for research on the immune response to SARS-CoV-2. The samples were drawn from the first 160 participants of the ongoing ImmuneRACE study and from under 1,500 subjects provided by 6 global collaborators. Sample metadata almost always included a de-identified subject ID, COVID-19 status, age in years and sex. Where available, HLA class I and class II types were obtained from metadata supplied by the sample provider rather than from assay-based typing.

The immunoSEQ Assay, a bias-controlled multiplex PCR, was used to amplify TCRbeta CDR3 regions from genomic DNA. On the authors' methods: Within the assay, amplification of reference gene primers was used to estimate how many nucleated cells each sample contained. To quantify the absolute abundance of each unique TCRbeta CDR3 rearrangement, sequence reads were collapsed and filtered. Productive Simpson clonality was computed per sample as the square root of Simpson's diversity index over productive rearrangements. TCRdb mirrors the immuneACCESS table, restricted to in-frame sequences. Some clones are absent from its copies; in checked studies, under half trace to an unresolved V gene, and the reason for the others is unknown. From that table come the V and J calls and clone size; the DNA was used to work out D and trimming. The sample table lists around 72,000 clones, roughly 86% of them with a count of one. Over 25% of the sample is in the top ten clones.

Findings and caveats that apply to the study as a whole: How much clinical and demographic metadata was included differed by source and by participant, and the metadata was provided uncurated.

Collaborating institutions collected whole blood in K2EDTA tubes following their own protocols. For TCRbeta analysis, collaborator samples were shipped as frozen whole blood, as isolated PBMCs, or as DNA extracted from either sample type. Sequenced input: peripheral blood. The TCR sequence derives from a man aged 45 to 65 with acute or convalescent COVID-19.

The CDR3: CASSMASGNTIYF. Read as DNA, the sequence is TGTGCCAGCAGTATGGCATCTGGAAACACCATATATTTT. This receptor chain uses TRBV6-5 and TRBJ1-3, with no confidently assigned D gene. The CDR1 and CDR2 encoded by the germline V gene are MNHEY and SVGAGI. From the cysteine up to the phenylalanine, the CDR3 has a length of 13 residues. The entry retains the CDR3 DNA only, 39 bases that are in frame from base 1. The germline ends are 6 bases apart after V is trimmed by 5 bases and J by 1 base.